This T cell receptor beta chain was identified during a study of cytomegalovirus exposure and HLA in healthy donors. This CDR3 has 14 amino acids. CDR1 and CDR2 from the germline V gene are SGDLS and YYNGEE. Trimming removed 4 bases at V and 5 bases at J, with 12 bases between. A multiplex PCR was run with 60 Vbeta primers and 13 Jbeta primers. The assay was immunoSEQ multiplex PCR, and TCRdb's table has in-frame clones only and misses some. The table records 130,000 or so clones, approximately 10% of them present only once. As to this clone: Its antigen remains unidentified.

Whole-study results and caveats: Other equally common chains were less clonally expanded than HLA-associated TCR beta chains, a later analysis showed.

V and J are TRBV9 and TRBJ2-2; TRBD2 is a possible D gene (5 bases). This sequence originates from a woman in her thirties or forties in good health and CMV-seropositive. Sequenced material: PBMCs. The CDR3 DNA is TGTGCCAGCAGCCCTTGGACTGCTACCGGGGAGCTGTTTTTT. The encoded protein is CASSPWTATGELFF.